This TCR beta chain came from a study of T cells in Graves' hyperthyroidism and ophthalmopathy. In the study overall: Once the initial diagnosis was made, peripheral blood was obtained before any treatment.

The TCR beta CDR3 regions underwent amplification using RNA transcripts as the source. HTBI primers were used for first-round RT-PCR of the TCR CDR3. MiXCR, run by TCRdb on the multiplex PCR reads, gives a single entry per CDR3 protein. The table has about 520,000 distinct CDR3 sequences, around 20% seen once. V was pared by 4 bases and J by 0 bases, with 13 bases between. This CDR3 has 16 amino acids. From germline, CDR1 is MNHEY and CDR2 SVGAGI. This clonotype was counted at least ten times. The clonotype originates from a man younger than 30 with Graves' hyperthyroidism. Sequenced sample: blood. The V call is TRBV6-5, the J call TRBJ1-5; TRBD1 might be the D (6 bases). The DNA of the CDR3 is TGTGCCAGCAGTTCCCGGACAGTTAATAGCAATCAGCCCCAGCATTTT. Translating it yields CASSSRTVNSNQPQHF.